This paragraph covers one T cell receptor beta chain sequence. Its antigen is still unknown. These data are taken from a study of TIL therapy for anti-PD-1-resistant metastatic lung cancer. Study-level results: This highly selected cohort may not generalize to typical lung cancer patients.

Indicated time point: pre-treatment sample, taken before nivolumab and TIL therapy. This CDR3 has 16 residues. V was cut by 2 bases and J by 8 bases, with 22 bases left in between. Germline loops: CDR1 SGHDT, CDR2 YYEEEE. This was the immunoSEQ v3 assay. Libraries were prepared by immunoSEQ multiplex PCR; TCRdb keeps only in-frame clonotypes and omits some of them. The sample includes about 50,000 clones, about 80% of them seen just once. The sequencing used blood, collected at baseline. The chain has TRBV5-6 and TRBJ1-2; TRBD1 might be the D (6 bases). The clonotype originates from a woman between 25 and 80 years old with non-small cell lung cancer. The CDR3 region is CASSLFATGGSRGYTF. For the CDR3, the DNA is TGTGCCAGCAGCTTATTCGCGACAGGTGGGTCCCGAGGCTACACCTTC. Full variable domain (rest looked up from reference TRBV5-6 and TRBJ1-2): DAGVTQSPTHLIKTRGQQVTLRCSPKSGHDTVSWYQQALGQGPQFIFQYYEEEERQRGNFPDRFSGHQFPNYSSELNVNALLLGDSALYLCASSLFATGGSRGYTFGSGTRLTVV.